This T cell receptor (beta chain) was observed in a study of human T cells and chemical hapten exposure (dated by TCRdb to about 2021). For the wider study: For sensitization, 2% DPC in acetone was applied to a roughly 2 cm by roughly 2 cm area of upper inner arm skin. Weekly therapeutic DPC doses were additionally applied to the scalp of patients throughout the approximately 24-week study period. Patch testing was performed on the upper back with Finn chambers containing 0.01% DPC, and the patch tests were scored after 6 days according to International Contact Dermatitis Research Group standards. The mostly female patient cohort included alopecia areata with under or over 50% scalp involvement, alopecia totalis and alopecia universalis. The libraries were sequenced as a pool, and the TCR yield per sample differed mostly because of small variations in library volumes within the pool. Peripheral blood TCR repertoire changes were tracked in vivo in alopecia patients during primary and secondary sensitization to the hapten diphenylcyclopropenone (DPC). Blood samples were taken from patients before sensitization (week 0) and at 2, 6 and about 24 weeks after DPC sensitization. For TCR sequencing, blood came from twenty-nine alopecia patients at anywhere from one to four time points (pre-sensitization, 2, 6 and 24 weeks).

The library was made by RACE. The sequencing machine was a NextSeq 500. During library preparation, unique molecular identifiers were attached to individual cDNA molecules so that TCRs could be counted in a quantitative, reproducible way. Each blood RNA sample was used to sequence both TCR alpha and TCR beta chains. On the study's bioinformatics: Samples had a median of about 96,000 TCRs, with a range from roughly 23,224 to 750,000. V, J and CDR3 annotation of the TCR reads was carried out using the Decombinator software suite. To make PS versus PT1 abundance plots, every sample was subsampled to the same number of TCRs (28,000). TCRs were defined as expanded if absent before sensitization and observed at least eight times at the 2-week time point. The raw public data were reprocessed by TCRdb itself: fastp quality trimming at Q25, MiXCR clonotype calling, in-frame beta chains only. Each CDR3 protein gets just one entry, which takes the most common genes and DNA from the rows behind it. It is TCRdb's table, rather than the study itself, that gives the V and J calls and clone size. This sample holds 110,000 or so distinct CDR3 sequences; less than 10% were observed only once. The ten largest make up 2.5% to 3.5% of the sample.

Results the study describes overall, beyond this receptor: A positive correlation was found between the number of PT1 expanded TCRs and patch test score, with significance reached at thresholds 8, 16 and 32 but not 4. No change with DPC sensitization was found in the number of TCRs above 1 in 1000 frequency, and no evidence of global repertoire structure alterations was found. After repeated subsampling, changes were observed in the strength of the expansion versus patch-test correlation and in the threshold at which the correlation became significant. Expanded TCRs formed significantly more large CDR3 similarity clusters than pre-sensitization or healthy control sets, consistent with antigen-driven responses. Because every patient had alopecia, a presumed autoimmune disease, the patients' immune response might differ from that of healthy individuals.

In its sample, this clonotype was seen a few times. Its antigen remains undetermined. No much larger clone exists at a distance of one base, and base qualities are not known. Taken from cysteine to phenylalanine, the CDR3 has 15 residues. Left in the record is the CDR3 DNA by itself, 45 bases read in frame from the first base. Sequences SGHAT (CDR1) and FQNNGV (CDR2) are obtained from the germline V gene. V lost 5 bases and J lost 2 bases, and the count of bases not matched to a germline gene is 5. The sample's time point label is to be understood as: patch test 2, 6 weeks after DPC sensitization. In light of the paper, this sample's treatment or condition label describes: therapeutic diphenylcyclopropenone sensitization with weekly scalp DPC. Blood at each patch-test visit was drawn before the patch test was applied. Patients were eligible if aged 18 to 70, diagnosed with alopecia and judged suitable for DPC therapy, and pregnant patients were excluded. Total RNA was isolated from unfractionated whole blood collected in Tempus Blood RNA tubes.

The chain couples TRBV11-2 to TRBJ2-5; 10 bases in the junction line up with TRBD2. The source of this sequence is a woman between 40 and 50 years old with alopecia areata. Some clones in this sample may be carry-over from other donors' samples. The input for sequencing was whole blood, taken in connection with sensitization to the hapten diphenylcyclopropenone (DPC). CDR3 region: CASSRWTSGQETQYF. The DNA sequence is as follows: TGTGCCAGCAGCCGTTGGACTAGCGGACAAGAGACCCAGTACTTC.